These 6 T cell receptor beta chains came from one sample sequenced in a study of graft-versus-host responses after intestinal transplantation (dated by TCRdb to the early 2020s). Sample time point, as interpreted from the label and publication: cells obtained before transplantation from donor or recipient. No antigen has been assigned to these receptors. The library was generated by the immunoSEQ multiplex PCR assay. The immuneACCESS repertoire file appears here via TCRdb, limited to in-frame rearrangements. These files lack a portion of the clones; in checked studies, under half of the deficit traces to unresolved V genes, and the cause of the others is not known. This sample has 100,000 to 140,000 clones in its table, and approximately 86% of those were observed once. The ten largest account for around 0.76% of the sample. The material sequenced was unstimulated CD4+ T cells sorted from spleen or lymph node cells, taken before transplant. The receptors derive from a human donor who was the organ donor for an intestinal transplant.

The V gene is TRBV7-3, the J gene TRBJ1-1; D might be TRBD1 (5 bases). This CDR3 is 17 amino acids long. Trimming took off 5 bases at V and 0 bases at J, with 19 bases between the two ends. Per the germline V gene, CDR1 is SGHTA and CDR2 is FQGTGA. Written as DNA, the CDR3 is TGTGCCAGCAGCCGCTTGACCGGGACCAGGGTGAACACTGAAGCTTTCTTT. It translates to CASSRLTGTRVNTEAFF.

The V and J genes are TRBV6-1 and TRBJ1-2; D not resolved. From germline, CDR1 is MNHNS and CDR2 SASEGT. This CDR3 is built from 14 residues. Trimming cost V 1 base and J 4 bases, with 10 bases left between them. The CDR3 DNA follows: TGTGCCAGCAGTGAAGATAGACCCCCCTATGGCTACACCTTC. Amino acid sequence: CASSEDRPPYGYTF.

The V call is TRBV29-1, the J call TRBJ1-4; a weak D match, TRBD1 (6 bases). The CDR3 loop spans 12 amino acids. The ends were cut back, 7 bases at V and 10 bases at J, with 16 bases in the middle. Germline V gene data show CDR1 as SQVTM and CDR2 as ANQGSEA. CDR3 loop: CSASNRDGKLFF. The CDR3 DNA sequence: TGCAGCGCTTCTAACAGGGACGGAAAACTGTTTTTT.

V is TRBV5-4 and J is TRBJ2-7; 7 bases line up with TRBD2. CDR3 length: 17 amino acids. Germline lookup yields CDR1 SGHNT and CDR2 YYREEE (reference sequence). V shed 2 bases, J shed 2 bases, and the junction held 13 bases outside the gene matches. The DNA of the CDR3 is TGTGCCAGCAGCTTTGCCGTTTCGAAGCGGGGAACCTACGAGCAGTACTTC. This encodes CASSFAVSKRGTYEQYF. The variable domain in full, completed from reference TRBV5-4 and TRBJ2-7, reads ETGVTQSPTHLIKTRGQQVTLRCSSQSGHNTVSWYQQALGQGPQFIFQYYREEENGRGNFPPRFSGLQFPNYSSELNVNALELDDSALYLCASSFAVSKRGTYEQYFGPGTRLTVT.

The V and J genes are TRBV9 and TRBJ2-2; no definite D call. Germline V CDR1 and CDR2: SGDLS, YYNGEE. The germline V and J ends were trimmed by 0 bases and 4 bases, with 7 bases remaining between them. The CDR3 runs 14 residues. The CDR3 region has the DNA TGTGCCAGCAGCGTAGACCTCCTCACCGGGGAGCTGTTTTTT. The encoded protein is CASSVDLLTGELFF. Supplemented by reference TRBV9 and TRBJ2-2, the full variable domain reads DSGVTQTPKHLITATGQRVTLRCSPRSGDLSVYWYQQSLDQGLQFLIQYYNGEERAKGNILERFSAQQFPDLHSELNLSSLELGDSALYFCASSVDLLTGELFFGEGSRLTVL.

The chain couples TRBV23-1 to TRBJ2-2, with TRBD2 matching 7 bases. TRBV23-1 is identified as an open reading frame with a role that is uncertain. V shed 3 bases, J shed 5 bases, and the junction held 3 bases outside the gene matches. There are 14 residues in the CDR3. Written as DNA, the CDR3 is TGCGCCAGCAGTCAGTGGGGGGGTACCGGGGAGCTGTTTTTT. Protein product: CASSQWGGTGELFF.